This T cell receptor (beta chain) was recorded in a study of OX40 agonist ivuxolimab in advanced cancers. Findings and caveats of the study: Dose levels from 0.1 to 3.0 mg/kg saw CD4+ and CD8+ blood T cells expand clonally by week 6.

Only in-frame clones appear in the TCRdb table, and some are missing; sequencing was by immunoSEQ multiplex PCR. The repertoire includes 5,000 to 6,500 clones, 71% of them detected once, and around three fifths sits in the top ten. About this clone: The antigen remains undetermined.

This sample comprised CD4+ or CD8+ T cells sorted from blood, obtained in a trial of the OX40 agonist ivuxolimab. The sequence was collected from an adult with an advanced solid tumor such as melanoma, head and neck, liver or kidney cancer.

The CDR3 sequence: CASSLSQGTEAFF. The CDR3 DNA reads as TGTGCCAGCAGCTTAAGTCAGGGGACTGAAGCTTTCTTT. The chain carries TRBV7-9 and TRBJ1-1; D is possibly TRBD1 (6 bases). V lost 2 bases and J lost 5, with 9 bases in between. The germline gives CDR1 SEHNR, CDR2 FQNEAQ (reference sequence). The CDR3 loop spans 13 amino acids.